The 27 T cell receptor beta chains given below trace back to one sample, sequenced in a study of cytomegalovirus exposure and HLA in healthy donors. Researchers ran the PCR with 60 Vbeta and 13 Jbeta primers. Profiled with immunoSEQ multiplex PCR; TCRdb holds only in-frame clones, not every one. The table includes some 45,000 clones, approximately 90% detected once. The sequenced sample consisted of PBMCs. The receptors come from a woman aged 40 to 55 in good health and CMV-seropositive.

The chain recombines TRBV7-9 with TRBJ1-2; D might be TRBD1 (6 bases). V shed 2 bases and J shed 8 bases, with 21 bases lying between them. Germline V gene data show CDR1 as SEHNR and CDR2 as FQNEAQ (reference sequence). CDR3 length: 16 amino acids. CDR3 sequence: CASSLKRTDALRGYTF. The CDR3 DNA reads as TGTGCCAGCAGCTTAAAGAGGACAGATGCCCTTCGGGGCTACACCTTC.

This clone came up a few times. The rearrangement uses TRBV6-5 and TRBJ1-2; TRBD1 might be the D (5 bases). The CDR3 sequence is 13 residues long. The V and J ends lost 5 bases and 5 bases respectively, with 12 bases between them. The germline gives CDR1 MNHEY, CDR2 SVGAGI. The CDR3 spells CASSTDSIYGYTF. The CDR3 DNA sequence: TGTGCCAGCAGTACCGACAGCATATATGGCTACACCTTC.

The gene calls are TRBV5-1 and TRBJ2-7; the D gene is possibly TRBD2 (5 bases). The CDR3 consists of 16 residues. Germline CDR1 reads SGHRS; CDR2 reads YFSETQ. The V end was cut by 6 bases, the J end by 4 bases, with 23 bases between. The CDR3 bases are TGCGCCAGCACCGTCGGTAGGTTAACTAGAGGATACGAGCAGTACTTC. This codes for CASTVGRLTRGYEQYF.

The rearrangement joins TRBV27 to TRBJ2-2; D is ambiguous. The CDR3 is 14 residues long. Trimming took off 3 bases at V and 0 bases at J, with 5 bases between the two ends. Germline assignment: CDR1 MNHEY and CDR2 SMNVEV (reference sequence). The CDR3 here is CASSFYPNTGELFF. In DNA, the CDR3 is TGTGCCAGCAGTTTCTACCCGAACACCGGGGAGCTGTTTTTT.

This chain joins TRBV7-2 and TRBJ1-5; D possibly corresponds to TRBD1 (6 bases). The CDR3 has 14 residues. Germline lookup yields CDR1 SGHTA and CDR2 FQGNSA. V dropped 4 bases and J dropped 10 bases, with 17 bases sitting between them. CDR3 nucleotide sequence: TGTGCCAGCAGCTCTGCCCGACAGGCCCAACCCCAGCATTTT. This sequence encodes CASSSARQAQPQHF. Drawing the rest from reference TRBV7-2 and TRBJ1-5, the complete variable domain is GAGVSQSPSNKVTEKGKDVELRCDPISGHTALYWYRQSLGQGLEFLIYFQGNSAPDKSGLPSDRFSAERTGGSVSTLTIQRTQQEDSAVYLCASSSARQAQPQHFGDGTRLSIL.

The chain carries TRBV28 and TRBJ2-7, with TRBD1 matching 7 bases. The CDR3 contains 12 residues. Trimming cost V 7 bases and J 6 bases; bases outside gene matches: 6. CDR1 MDHEN and CDR2 SYDVKM come from the germline V gene. CDR3 sequence: CASTTGVGEQYF. The CDR3 nucleotides read TGTGCCAGCACCACAGGGGTTGGCGAGCAGTACTTC.

J is TRBJ1-1 and V is TRBV6-5, with 12 bases matching TRBD1. The CDR3 totals 15 residues. After removal of 0 bases from V and 10 bases from J, the junction contained 6 bases not matched to a gene. Per the germline V gene, CDR1 is MNHEY and CDR2 is SVGAGI. The CDR3: CASSYSRDRGRGAFF. DNA for the CDR3: TGTGCCAGCAGTTACTCCCGGGACAGGGGGCGCGGAGCTTTCTTT.

The chain is built from TRBV6-5 and TRBJ2-7, with TRBD1 matching 11 bases. This CDR3 is built from 15 residues. V shed 6 bases, J shed 5 bases, and the junction held 9 bases outside the gene matches. Germline V gene lookup returns CDR1 MNHEY and CDR2 SVGAGI. The CDR3 protein is CASRRDRGKINEQYF. The CDR3 bases are TGTGCCAGCAGGAGGGACAGGGGGAAGATCAACGAGCAGTACTTC.

To note about this clone: This sample also contains other DNA sequences that code for the same CDR3. The chain carries TRBV7-2 and TRBJ1-2, with D maybe TRBD1 (5 bases). Trimming cost V 1 base and J 4 bases, with 7 bases left between them. CDR1 and CDR2 from the germline V gene are SGHTA and FQGNSA. The CDR3 loop spans 13 amino acids. Here the CDR3 DNA reads TGTGCCAGCAGCTTAGGGCAGGGCTATGGCTACACCTTC. It encodes CASSLGQGYGYTF.

This clone has a single count. The CDR3 coding sequence is TGTGCCAGCAGCTCCGCGGGCGGGGGGCAAGAGACCCAGTACTTC. It specifies CASSSAGGGQETQYF. V and J are TRBV7-9 and TRBJ2-5, with 8 bases identical to TRBD2. Germline CDR1 and CDR2: SEHNR and FQNEAQ (reference sequence). The ends lost 4 bases at V and 2 bases at J; junction bases unmatched: 6. The length of the CDR3 is 15 residues.

V is TRBV10-3 and J is TRBJ1-2; TRBD1 aligns across 9 bases. J lost 4 bases, V lost 4 bases, and 7 bases had no gene match. Per germline, CDR1 ENHRY and CDR2 SYGVKD. CDR3 length: 15 amino acids. CDR3 sequence (DNA): TGTGCCATCAGTGGGGACAGGGTTTCGTTCTATGGCTACACCTTC. Protein: CAISGDRVSFYGYTF.

This chain connects TRBV7-8 to TRBJ2-4; 14 bases agree with TRBD2. The CDR3 spans 20 residues. Losses at the gene ends were 5 bases for V and 1 base for J; bases not matched to a gene: 13. Germline V gene lookup returns CDR1 SGHVS and CDR2 FQNEAQ. The CDR3 nucleotides are TGTGCCAGCAGCCGCTATTCGACTAGCGGGGGGGCGATGGCCAAAAACATTCAGTACTTC. The encoded protein is CASSRYSTSGGAMAKNIQYF.

The V call is TRBV30, the J call TRBJ2-2; D gene unclear. Trimming pared 4 bases from V and 3 bases from J, leaving 6 bases between. Germline CDR1 reads GTSNPN; CDR2 reads SVGIG (reference sequence). This CDR3 has 12 residues. Here the CDR3 reads CAWTVYTGELFF. The CDR3 nucleotides read TGTGCCTGGACAGTATACACCGGGGAGCTGTTTTTT. The full variable domain, completed using reference TRBV30 and TRBJ2-2, is SQTIHQWPATLVQPVGSPLSLECTVEGTSNPNLYWYRQAAGRGLQLLFYSVGIGQISSEVPQNLSASRPQDRQFILSSKKLLLSDSGFYLCAWTVYTGELFFGEGSRLTVL.

CDR3 region: CAWSVRGGGMPQHF. CDR3 in DNA: TGTGCCTGGAGTGTACGTGGGGGGGGAATGCCCCAGCATTTT. The chain joins TRBV30 to TRBJ1-5, with a tentative D call TRBD1 (5 bases). The V and J ends lost 0 bases and 9 bases respectively, with 15 bases between them. Germline V gene data show CDR1 as GTSNPN and CDR2 as SVGIG (reference sequence). CDR3 size: 14 residues.

J is TRBJ1-5 and V is TRBV6-1; possible D gene TRBD1, 5 bases. Trimming shortened V by 2 bases and J by 1 base, and 12 bases separated the two germline ends. CDR3 length: 16 residues. Germline values: CDR1 MNHNS, CDR2 SASEGT. CDR3 sequence: CASSETGVGSNQPQHF. The CDR3 region has the DNA TGTGCCAGCAGTGAAACGGGGGTCGGGAGCAATCAGCCCCAGCATTTT.

This clone appeared a few times. This chain joins TRBV28 and TRBJ2-1; 9 bases are a match to TRBD2. Germline V gene sequence: CDR1 MDHEN, CDR2 SYDVKM. The CDR3 spans 15 residues. Trimming removed 1 base from V and 7 bases from J; junction bases left unmatched: 5. CDR3 sequence: CASSLSASGENEQFF. In DNA form, the CDR3 reads TGTGCCAGCAGTTTATCGGCTAGCGGGGAGAATGAGCAGTTCTTC.

CDR3 sequence: CASRSTETGTQYF. DNA for the CDR3: TGTGCCAGCAGATCCACAGAAACAGGGACCCAGTACTTC. The chain links TRBV6-5 to TRBJ2-5; a weak D match, TRBD1 (5 bases). Germline CDR1 reads MNHEY; CDR2 reads SVGAGI. The CDR3 consists of 13 residues. Trimming shortened V by 6 bases and J by 7 bases, and 15 bases separated the two germline ends.

This clone was found once. The CDR3: CASSKVIGGVVVSGNTIYF. The DNA for the CDR3 is TGTGCCAGCAGCAAAGTTATCGGAGGGGTCGTCGTCTCTGGAAACACCATATATTTT. The chain uses TRBV21-1 and TRBJ1-3. TRBV21-1 is deemed a pseudogene. This CDR3 region has 19 residues.

The chain employs TRBV5-1 and TRBJ2-1; TRBD1 matches at 11 bases. Germline CDR1 reads SGHRS; CDR2 reads YFSETQ. Unmatched junction bases numbered 7, after V lost 0 bases and J lost 2 bases. The CDR3 totals 18 residues. The CDR3 loop is CASSLDETGQGAYNEQFF. In nucleotides, the CDR3 is TGCGCCAGCAGCTTGGATGAAACGGGACAGGGGGCCTACAATGAGCAGTTCTTC.

V usage is TRBV19 and J usage is TRBJ1-5; D is ambiguous. CDR3 length: 15 residues. Germline V CDR1 and CDR2: LNHDA, SQIVND (reference sequence). V was cut by 1 base and J by 7 bases, with 14 bases left in between. Here the CDR3 reads CASSIVPTSGQPQHF. DNA of the CDR3: TGTGCCAGTAGTATAGTCCCAACCTCGGGGCAGCCCCAGCATTTT.

This clone appeared a single time. V gene TRBV5-1 combines with J gene TRBJ2-6; TRBD1 might be the D (6 bases). The V gene lost 0 bases and the J gene lost 2 bases, with 6 bases spanning the gap. The germline V gene has CDR1 SGHRS and CDR2 YFSETQ. The CDR3 is 15 amino acids. CDR3 sequence: CASSLDRAGANVLTF. In DNA form, the CDR3 reads TGCGCCAGCAGCTTGGACAGGGCTGGGGCCAACGTCCTGACTTTC.

The chain couples TRBV7-9 to TRBJ2-7; 7 bases map to TRBD1. The CDR3 is 14 amino acids. Germline lookup yields CDR1 SEHNR and CDR2 FQNEAQ (reference sequence). Unmatched junction bases numbered 1, after V lost 0 bases and J lost 2 bases. Here the CDR3 reads CASSLAGTAYEQYF. Here the CDR3 DNA reads TGTGCCAGCAGCTTAGCCGGGACAGCCTACGAGCAGTACTTC.

This chain connects TRBV14 to TRBJ1-3, with D tentatively TRBD1 (5 bases). Germline V gene sequence: CDR1 SGHDN, CDR2 FVKESK. The ends were cut back, 3 bases at V and 4 bases at J, with 10 bases in the middle. CDR3 length equals 14 residues. In DNA, the CDR3 is TGTGCCAGCAGCCAGCAGGGAGGAGGAAACACCATATATTTT. It codes for CASSQQGGGNTIYF.

The V gene is TRBV28, the J gene TRBJ2-7; 7 bases agree with TRBD2. The CDR3 is 15 amino acids. V shed 4 bases and J 2 bases; nucleotides not matched to a gene: 8. Germline-derived CDR1 and CDR2 are MDHEN and SYDVKM. Written as DNA, the CDR3 is TGTGCCAGCAGTTCCCCCGGTGCGGGAGCCTACGAGCAGTACTTC. It encodes CASSSPGAGAYEQYF. Full variable domain (missing parts from reference TRBV28 and TRBJ2-7): DVKVTQSSRYLVKRTGEKVFLECVQDMDHENMFWYRQDPGLGLRLIYFSYDVKMKEKGDIPEGYSVSREKKERFSLILESASTNQTSMYLCASSSPGAGAYEQYFGPGTRLTVT.

The rearrangement uses TRBV6-5 and TRBJ1-1; D gene ambiguous. The ends were cut back, 8 bases at V and 0 bases at J, with 10 bases in the middle. The CDR3 covers 13 residues. Germline CDR1 and CDR2: MNHEY and SVGAGI. The CDR3 DNA follows: TGTGCCAGCGTTCCTATCATGAACACTGAAGCTTTCTTT. As protein: CASVPIMNTEAFF.

The chain links TRBV19 to TRBJ1-5; D not resolved. The CDR3 extends over 14 amino acids. The germline gives CDR1 LNHDA, CDR2 SQIVND (reference sequence). The ends were cut back, 6 bases at V and 0 bases at J, with 9 bases in the middle. CDR3 in amino acids: CASRQTHSNQPQHF. Written as DNA, the CDR3 is TGTGCCAGTAGACAGACACATAGCAATCAGCCCCAGCATTTT.

V is TRBV2 and J is TRBJ2-1; 8 nucleotides line up with TRBD2. V shed 3 bases, J shed 9 bases, and the junction held 10 bases outside the gene matches. This CDR3 region has 15 residues. Germline CDR1 reads SNHLY; CDR2 reads FYNNEI. CDR3 coding DNA: TGTGCCAGCAGTGACATAGCGGGGTCCTCTGGTGAGCAGTTCTTC. Amino acids: CASSDIAGSSGEQFF. Full variable domain (remainder filled in from reference TRBV2 and TRBJ2-1): EPEVTQTPSHQVTQMGQEVILRCVPISNHLYFYWYRQILGQKVEFLVSFYNNEISEKSEIFDDQFSVERPDGSNFTLKIRSTKLEDSAMYFCASSDIAGSSGEQFFGPGTRLTVL.